Listed below are T cell receptor beta chains from one sample, sequenced in a study of shared clonotypes between healthy human individuals. Here immunoSEQ multiplex PCR was the method, and the copy in TCRdb shows in-frame clones only, minus some. The profile covers approximately 2.1 million clones, with approximately 93% appearing a single time and under 0.45% taken by the ten largest. What was sequenced was naive CD4+ T cells from PBMCs. Source of these receptors: a man younger than 35 in good health. Some clones in this sample may be carry-over from other donors' samples. Each CDR3 is given with its conserved first and last residue. D genes are given only for firm matches. Rows give clone size only sometimes, using once, few, many, or a class for an expanded clone.

d_call: TRBD2
j_call: TRBJ2-5
v_call: TRBV11-2
clone_size: .
cdr3_nt: TGTGCCAGCAGCTTAGCAGGGGCTAGCGGGATGTGGGAGACCCAGTACTTC
cdr3_aa: CASSLAGASGMWETQYF

d_call: .
j_call: TRBJ2-1
v_call: TRBV5-4
clone_size: once
cdr3_nt: TGTGCCAGCAGCTTGGCCAGCGATGAGCAGTTCTTC
cdr3_aa: CASSLASDEQFF

d_call: .
j_call: TRBJ1-3
v_call: TRBV11-2
clone_size: once
cdr3_nt: TGTGCCAGCAGTGGAAACACCATATATTTT
cdr3_aa: CASSGNTIYF

d_call: .
j_call: TRBJ2-7
v_call: TRBV28
clone_size: .
cdr3_nt: TGTGCCAGCACCAGTCTCGTCTACGAGCAGTACTTC
cdr3_aa: CASTSLVYEQYF

d_call: .
j_call: TRBJ2-7
v_call: TRBV7-9
clone_size: .
cdr3_nt: TGTGCCAGCAGCCTACACTCGTCCGAGCAGTACTTC
cdr3_aa: CASSLHSSEQYF

d_call: .
j_call: TRBJ2-1
v_call: TRBV4-1
clone_size: .
cdr3_nt: TGCGCCAGCAGCCAAGTCGGACGGAGGGGAAATGAGCAGTTCTTC
cdr3_aa: CASSQVGRRGNEQFF

d_call: TRBD1
j_call: TRBJ2-7
v_call: TRBV5-1
clone_size: .
cdr3_nt: TGCGCCAGCAGCTCCGGGACAGGGAAGGACGAGCAGTACTTC
cdr3_aa: CASSSGTGKDEQYF

d_call: .
j_call: TRBJ2-2
v_call: TRBV25-1
clone_size: .
cdr3_nt: TGTGCCAGCAGGGGGGCCGGGGGTACCGGGGAGCTGTTTTTT
cdr3_aa: CASRGAGGTGELFF

d_call: .
j_call: TRBJ1-5
v_call: TRBV28
clone_size: .
cdr3_nt: TGTGCCAGCAGTCCCCGGTCCGGGAGCAATCAGCCCCAGCATTTT
cdr3_aa: CASSPRSGSNQPQHF

d_call: .
j_call: TRBJ1-3
v_call: TRBV19
clone_size: .
cdr3_nt: TGTGCCAGTAGGGGATATGTAGGGTCCGGGACTGGAAACACCATATATTTT
cdr3_aa: CASRGYVGSGTGNTIYF

d_call: .
j_call: TRBJ1-1
v_call: TRBV27
clone_size: .
cdr3_nt: TGTGCCAGCAGTTCCTTACGGCGGGGCACTGAAGCTTTCTTT
cdr3_aa: CASSSLRRGTEAFF

d_call: TRBD1
j_call: TRBJ1-5
v_call: TRBV7-6
clone_size: .
cdr3_nt: TGTGCCAGCGCGTGGGGCAGGGGGAGTCAGCCCCAGCATTTT
cdr3_aa: CASAWGRGSQPQHF

d_call: TRBD2
j_call: TRBJ2-7
v_call: TRBV7-2
clone_size: .
cdr3_nt: TGTGCCAGCAGCCTCGGGGGAGCGGGGGCCTACGAGCAGTACTTC
cdr3_aa: CASSLGGAGAYEQYF

d_call: TRBD1
j_call: TRBJ2-3
v_call: TRBV5-1
clone_size: .
cdr3_nt: TGCGCCAGCAGCTTGGGAAGGGGGCAGGGCACAGATACGCAGTATTTT
cdr3_aa: CASSLGRGQGTDTQYF

d_call: .
j_call: TRBJ2-7
v_call: TRBV7-9
clone_size: .
cdr3_nt: TGTGCCAGCAGCTCCCAGACAGGAAAGAGCTCCTACGAGCAGTACTTC
cdr3_aa: CASSSQTGKSSYEQYF

d_call: TRBD1
j_call: TRBJ1-5
v_call: TRBV7-9
clone_size: .
cdr3_nt: TGTGCCAGCAGCTTCGACAGGGCGGGTAATCAGCCCCAGCATTTT
cdr3_aa: CASSFDRAGNQPQHF